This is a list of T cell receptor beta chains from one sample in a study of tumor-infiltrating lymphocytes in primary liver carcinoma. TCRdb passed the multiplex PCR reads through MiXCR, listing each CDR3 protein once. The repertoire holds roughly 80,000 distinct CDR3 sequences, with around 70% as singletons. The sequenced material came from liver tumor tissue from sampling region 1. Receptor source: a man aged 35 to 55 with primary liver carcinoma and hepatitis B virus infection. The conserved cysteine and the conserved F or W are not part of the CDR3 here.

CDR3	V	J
ATRGKDRREQF	TRBV24-1	TRBJ2-1
ASSLPWSGLLAKNIQY	TRBV23-1	TRBJ2-4
DNGLGQGEAF	TRBV12-5	TRBJ1-1
ASSPRTGGDNEQF	TRBV4-2	TRBJ2-1
TTSGRLASFFNEQF	TRBV5-6	TRBJ2-1
ANSLSRAGYI	TRBV13	TRBJ1-2
ASSLRCQGRQEAQY	TRBV5-5	TRBJ2-5
ASSLERRVHEQY	TRBV7-9	TRBJ2-7
ARSLTGTSVDNEQF	TRBV4-2	TRBJ2-1
TSSLSASLETQY	TRBV5-4	TRBJ2-5
ASNVATGPDAGELL	TRBV9	TRBJ2-2
SFLTGEQF	TRBV29-1	TRBJ2-1
ASSLTSRGHGPPQH	TRBV12-3/TRBV12-4	TRBJ1-5
ASSHRRNNDQF	TRBV14	TRBJ2-1
AISEGPSNQPQH	TRBV10-3	TRBJ1-5
ASSISPGDPPPEAF	TRBV19	TRBJ1-1
ANSQAPQTTDTQF	TRBV4-2	TRBJ2-3
ASSQELDGQGILRGFT	TRBV4-1	TRBJ1-2
ASIANLNAEAF	TRBV2	TRBJ1-1
ACSDRGNQPQY	TRBV6-5	-
SVVPMEGEQY	TRBV29-1	TRBJ2-7
ASSLGQGEGPQH	TRBV12-3/TRBV12-4	TRBJ1-5
ASSLGTGETDTQY	TRBV28	TRBJ2-3
ASSLSQGIGHQPQH	TRBV4-1	TRBJ1-5
ASSYSPGTAFGDQPQH	TRBV6-6	TRBJ1-5
AIGTYQETQY	TRBV10-3	TRBJ2-5
ASSQQGAEGPRH	TRBV7-9	TRBJ1-5
VSGLDIGTGASDTQY	TRBV11-2	TRBJ2-3
ASSPPVGVANEQF	TRBV28	TRBJ2-1
ASSEGTHYGYT	TRBV6-1	TRBJ1-2
ANSTEETQY	TRBV6-6	TRBJ2-5
ASSDLGRGRLRTEDF	TRBV6-1	TRBJ1-1
TSSTTSGRNEQF	TRBV2	TRBJ2-1
SVDEGITQY	TRBV29-1	TRBJ2-3
ASSHGLARGGEQY	TRBV14	TRBJ2-3
SVIGQGAGTQY	TRBV29-1	TRBJ2-3
SAVLAELGEQY	TRBV20-1	TRBJ2-7
ASNTAGSVTESF	TRBV11-2	TRBJ1-1
ASIATVSNQPQR	TRBV12-3/TRBV12-4	TRBJ1-5
VSSFSGSSYEQY	TRBV12-3/TRBV12-4	TRBJ2-7
ASSLALGGSSYEQY	TRBV6-1	TRBJ2-7
ASNETSGGVYEQY	TRBV5-1	TRBJ2-7
ASSQGLGTGYGNQPQH	TRBV4-1	TRBJ1-5
ASTRREYHEQN	TRBV12-3/TRBV12-4	TRBJ2-7
AISESMEGYGYT	TRBV10-3	TRBJ1-2
TSSQEQDGYEQY	TRBV4-2	TRBJ2-7
SVSSNIEAF	TRBV29-1	TRBJ1-1
ATSSLGLGEQY	TRBV12-3/TRBV12-4	TRBJ2-7
DGPSGSSTEAF	TRBV29-1	TRBJ1-1
ANSSGHQYQETQY	TRBV28	TRBJ2-5
ASSGTSGTSGELF	TRBV10-1	TRBJ2-2
ASTKGAGGYEQY	TRBV28	TRBJ2-7
AISESKQISNQPQH	TRBV10-3	TRBJ1-5
SARVIYRGTYNEQF	TRBV20-1	TRBJ2-1
ATSLDIYEQY	TRBV4-2	TRBJ2-7
SAPIGSSDTQY	TRBV29-1	TRBJ2-3
ASSSKRQLVSGNTIY	TRBV2	TRBJ1-3
ASSSNLAHEQN	TRBV11-2	TRBJ2-7
ASSDRSFYNQQF	TRBV10-1	TRBJ2-1
SAGVGTSGSNEQF	TRBV20-1	TRBJ2-1